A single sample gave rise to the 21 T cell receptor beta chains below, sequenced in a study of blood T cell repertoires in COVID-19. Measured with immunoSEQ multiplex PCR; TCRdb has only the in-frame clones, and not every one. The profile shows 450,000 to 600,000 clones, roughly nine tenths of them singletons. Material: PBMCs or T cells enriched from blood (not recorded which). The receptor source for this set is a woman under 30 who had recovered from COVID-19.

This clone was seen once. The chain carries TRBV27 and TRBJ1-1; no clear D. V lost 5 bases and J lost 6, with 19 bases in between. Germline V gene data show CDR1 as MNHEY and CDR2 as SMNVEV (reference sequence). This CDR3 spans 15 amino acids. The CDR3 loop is CASSPPRRYESEAFF. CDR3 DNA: TGTGCCAGCAGTCCGCCCCGCAGGTATGAGTCTGAAGCTTTCTTT.

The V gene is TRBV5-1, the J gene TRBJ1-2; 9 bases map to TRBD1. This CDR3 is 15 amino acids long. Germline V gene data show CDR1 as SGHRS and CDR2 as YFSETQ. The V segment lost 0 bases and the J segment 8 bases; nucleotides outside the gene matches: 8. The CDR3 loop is CASSLAGTGTRGYTF. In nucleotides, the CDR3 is TGCGCCAGCAGCTTGGCCGGGACAGGGACAAGGGGCTACACCTTC.

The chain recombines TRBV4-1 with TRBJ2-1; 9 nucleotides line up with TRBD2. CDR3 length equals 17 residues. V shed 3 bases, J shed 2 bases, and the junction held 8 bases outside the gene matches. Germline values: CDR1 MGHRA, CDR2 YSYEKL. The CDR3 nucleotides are TGCGCCAGCAGCCAGCACGTAGCGGGGGCGACCTACAATGAGCAGTTCTTC. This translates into CASSQHVAGATYNEQFF.

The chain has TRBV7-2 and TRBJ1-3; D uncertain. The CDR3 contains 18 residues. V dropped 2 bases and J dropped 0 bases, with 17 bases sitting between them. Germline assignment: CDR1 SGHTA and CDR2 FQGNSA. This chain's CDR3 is CASSLRWGARDSGNTIYF. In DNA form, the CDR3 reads TGTGCCAGCAGCTTAAGGTGGGGAGCTCGAGACTCTGGAAACACCATATATTTT.

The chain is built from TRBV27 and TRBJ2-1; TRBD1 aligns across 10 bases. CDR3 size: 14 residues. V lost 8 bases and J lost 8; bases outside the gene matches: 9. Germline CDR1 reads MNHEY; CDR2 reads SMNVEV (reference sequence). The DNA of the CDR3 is TGTGCCAGCTCCGGGGACAGGGGTTACTATGAGCAGTTCTTC. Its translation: CASSGDRGYYEQFF.

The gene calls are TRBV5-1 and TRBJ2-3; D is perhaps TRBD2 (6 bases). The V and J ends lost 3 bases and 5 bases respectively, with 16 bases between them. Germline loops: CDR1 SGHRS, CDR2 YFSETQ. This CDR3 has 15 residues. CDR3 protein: CASSSEGEVGDTQYF. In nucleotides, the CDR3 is TGCGCCAGCAGCTCGGAAGGGGAGGTGGGAGATACGCAGTATTTT.

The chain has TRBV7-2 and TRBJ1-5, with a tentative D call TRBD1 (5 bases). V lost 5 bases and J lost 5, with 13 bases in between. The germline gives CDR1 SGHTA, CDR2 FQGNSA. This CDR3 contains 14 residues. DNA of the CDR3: TGTGCCAGCAGCCAAATGGGGGGATATCAGCCCCAGCATTTT. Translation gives CASSQMGGYQPQHF.

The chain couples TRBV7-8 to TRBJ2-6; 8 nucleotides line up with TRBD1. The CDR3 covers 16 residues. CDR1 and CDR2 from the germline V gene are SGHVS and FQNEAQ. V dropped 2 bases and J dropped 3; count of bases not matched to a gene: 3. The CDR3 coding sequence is TGTGCCAGCAGCTTACAGGGGGCAAATGGGGCCAACGTCCTGACTTTC. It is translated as CASSLQGANGANVLTF.

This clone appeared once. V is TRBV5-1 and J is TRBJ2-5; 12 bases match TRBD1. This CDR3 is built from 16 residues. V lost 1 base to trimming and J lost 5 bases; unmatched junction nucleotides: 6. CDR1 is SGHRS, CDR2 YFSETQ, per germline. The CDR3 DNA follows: TGCGCCAGCAGCTTGCCGGGACAGGGGGCGGGGGAGACCCAGTACTTC. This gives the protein CASSLPGQGAGETQYF.

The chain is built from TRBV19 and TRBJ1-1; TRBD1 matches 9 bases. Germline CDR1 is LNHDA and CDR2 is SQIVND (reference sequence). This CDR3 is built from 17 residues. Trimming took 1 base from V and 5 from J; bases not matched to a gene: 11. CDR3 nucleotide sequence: TGTGCCAGTAGTATAGCAACTACCGGGACAGGGATGACTGAAGCTTTCTTT. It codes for CASSIATTGTGMTEAFF.

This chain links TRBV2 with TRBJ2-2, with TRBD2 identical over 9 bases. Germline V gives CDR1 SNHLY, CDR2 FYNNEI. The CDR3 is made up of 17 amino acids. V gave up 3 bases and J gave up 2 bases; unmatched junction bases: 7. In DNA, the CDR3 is TGTGCCAGCAGTGAGGAAGCGGGGGGTGAAAACACCGGGGAGCTGTTTTTT. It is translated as CASSEEAGGENTGELFF.

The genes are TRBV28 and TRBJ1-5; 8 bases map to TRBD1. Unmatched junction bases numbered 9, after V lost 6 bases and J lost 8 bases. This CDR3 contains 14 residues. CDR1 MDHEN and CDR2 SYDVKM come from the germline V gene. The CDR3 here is CASSQGTGWEPQHF. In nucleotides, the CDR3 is TGTGCCAGCAGCCAGGGGACAGGTTGGGAGCCCCAGCATTTT.

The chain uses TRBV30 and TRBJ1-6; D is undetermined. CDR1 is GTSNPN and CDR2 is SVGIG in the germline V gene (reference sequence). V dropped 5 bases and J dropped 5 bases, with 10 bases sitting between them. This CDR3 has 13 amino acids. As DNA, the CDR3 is TGTGCCTGGGACCAACTCAATAATTCACCCCTCCACTTT. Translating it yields CAWDQLNNSPLHF.

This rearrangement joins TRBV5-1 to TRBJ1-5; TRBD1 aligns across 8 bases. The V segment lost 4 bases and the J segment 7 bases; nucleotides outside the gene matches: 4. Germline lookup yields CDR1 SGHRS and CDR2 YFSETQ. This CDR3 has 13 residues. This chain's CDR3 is CASSPSGGQPQHF. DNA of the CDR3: TGCGCCAGCAGCCCGTCAGGGGGCCAGCCCCAGCATTTT.

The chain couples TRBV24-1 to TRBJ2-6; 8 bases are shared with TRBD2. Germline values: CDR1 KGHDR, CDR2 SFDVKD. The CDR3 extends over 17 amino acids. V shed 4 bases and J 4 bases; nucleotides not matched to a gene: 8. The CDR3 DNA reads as TGTGCCACCAGTGACCCGGGAGGGGACACAGGGGCCAACGTCCTGACTTTC. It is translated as CATSDPGGDTGANVLTF.

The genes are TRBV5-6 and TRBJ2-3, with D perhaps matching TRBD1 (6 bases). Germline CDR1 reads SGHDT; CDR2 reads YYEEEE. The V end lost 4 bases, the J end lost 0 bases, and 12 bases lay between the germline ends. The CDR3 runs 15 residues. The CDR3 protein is CASSPGGGSTDTQYF. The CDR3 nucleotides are TGTGCCAGCAGCCCTGGGGGCGGGAGCACAGATACGCAGTATTTT.

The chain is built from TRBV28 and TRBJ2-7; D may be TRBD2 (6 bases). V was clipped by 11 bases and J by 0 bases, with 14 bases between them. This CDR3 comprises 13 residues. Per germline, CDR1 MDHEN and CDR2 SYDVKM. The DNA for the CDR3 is TGTGCCCTCGGACCGGGAGCCTCCTACGAGCAGTACTTC. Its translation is CALGPGASYEQYF.

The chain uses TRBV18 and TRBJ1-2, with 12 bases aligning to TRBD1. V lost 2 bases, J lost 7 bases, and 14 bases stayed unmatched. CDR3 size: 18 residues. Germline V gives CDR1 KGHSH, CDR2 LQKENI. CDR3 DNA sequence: TGTGCCAGCTCACCATCCGGGACAGGGGGCCCAATTGTTTTTGGCTACACCTTC. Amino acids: CASSPSGTGGPIVFGYTF. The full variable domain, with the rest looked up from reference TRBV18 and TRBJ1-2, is NAGVMQNPRHLVRRRGQEARLRCSPMKGHSHVYWYRQLPEEGLKFMVYLQKENIIDESGMPKERFSAEFPKEGPSILRIQQVVRGDSAAYFCASSPSGTGGPIVFGYTFGSGTRLTVV.

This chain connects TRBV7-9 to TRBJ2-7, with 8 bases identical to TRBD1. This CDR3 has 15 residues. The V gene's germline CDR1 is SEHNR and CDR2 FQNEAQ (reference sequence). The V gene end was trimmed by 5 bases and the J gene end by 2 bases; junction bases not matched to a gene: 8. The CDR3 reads CASSPRQGRTYEQYF. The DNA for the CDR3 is TGTGCCAGCAGCCCTAGACAGGGGAGGACCTACGAGCAGTACTTC. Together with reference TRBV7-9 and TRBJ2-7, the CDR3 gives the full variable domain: DTGVSQNPRHKITKRGQNVTFRCDPISEHNRLYWYRQTLGQGPEFLTYFQNEAQLEKSRLLSDRFSAERPKGSFSTLEIQRTEQGDSAMYLCASSPRQGRTYEQYFGPGTRLTVT.

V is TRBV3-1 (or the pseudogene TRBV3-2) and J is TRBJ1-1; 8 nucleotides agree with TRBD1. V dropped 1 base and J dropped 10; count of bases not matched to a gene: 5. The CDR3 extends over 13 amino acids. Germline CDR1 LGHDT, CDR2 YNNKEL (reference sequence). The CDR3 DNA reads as TGTGCCAGCAGCCAAGGACAGGGGTTTGCAGCTTTCTTT. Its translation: CASSQGQGFAAFF.

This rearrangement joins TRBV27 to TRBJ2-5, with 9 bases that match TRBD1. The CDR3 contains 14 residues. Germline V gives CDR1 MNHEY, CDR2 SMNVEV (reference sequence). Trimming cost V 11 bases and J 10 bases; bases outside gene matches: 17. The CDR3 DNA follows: TGTGCCTCTCAGACAGGGGGAGGGCAAATGGACCAGTACTTC. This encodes CASQTGGGQMDQYF.